This TCR beta chain is drawn from a study of beta chain features in type 1 diabetes (dated by TCRdb to the late 2010s). About the investigation overall: Patients and healthy donors did not differ in mean age, gender distribution, total cell number or subset yield. A total of just under 110,000,000 sorted cells were examined across all samples, and RNA yield correlated strongly with the number of cells per subset. The study compared TCRB repertoires of sorted circulating CD4+ T cell subsets between recently diagnosed type 1 diabetes patients and matched healthy donors. Regulatory and stem cell-like memory subsets were isolated from only 8 patients and roughly eight healthy donors, whereas naive and central memory subsets came from all 30 or so donors.

The entire amount of isolated RNA was reverse transcribed using the High Capacity cDNA Reverse Transcription Kit, so the sequenced TCRB transcripts were expressed ones. Deep immunoSEQ sequencing was applied to naive, central memory and regulatory T cell samples, giving an average of roughly 3.6 million total reads per sample. After sorted cells were lysed in RLT buffer, RNA was extracted with DNase-treated RNeasy Micro or Mini kits, with the choice depending on cell number. To prevent cross-contamination, each cell subset was processed individually, whereas patient and healthy donor samples were processed jointly. The immunoSEQ multiplex PCR was used to amplify TCRB sequences from cDNA, generating 87-bp fragments that spanned the CDR3 region. The amplicons were sequenced using the Illumina HiSeq platform. The authors' analysis ran thus. Synthetic template baselines were used to correct PCR bias computationally, reads within Hamming distance 2 were collapsed together, and singletons that could not be merged were discarded. Reads were aligned to IMGT to assign V, D and J genes, CDR3 length, and insertions or deletions at six rearrangement sites. Clonotype counts were normalized to sorted cell number within each subset before computing true diversity and Gini coefficients with the tcR R package. The overlap coefficient, calculated on TCRB nucleotide sequences, was used to measure repertoire sharing. Out-of-frame TCRB sequences from naive cells were analyzed to stand in for the pre-selection repertoire. TCRdb holds this immuneACCESS table with in-frame rearrangements only. Some clones are missing; in checked studies, unresolved V genes explain under half, and the rest has no known cause. V, J and clone size were drawn from that table, and D and trimming were deduced from the DNA. Counted in this sample were 400,000 to 600,000 clones; 30% of them appeared once. About 0.06% of the sample comes from the top ten.

The CDR3, from cysteine to phenylalanine, totals 13 residues. The DNA shown is the 39-base CDR3, in frame from base 1. Deletion took 5 bases off V and 4 bases off J, with a span of 9 bases between the germline ends. As encoded in the germline V gene (reference sequence), CDR1 is SGHAT while CDR2 is FQDESV. Broader findings and caveats from the paper: Naive, central memory and regulatory TCRB repertoires appeared to be more alike among patients than among healthy donors. Sequencing cDNA rather than genomic DNA could over-represent highly expressing activated cells, although activation and CD3 levels did not differ between groups. PCR might favor shorter templates, but patient and control samples were amplified and corrected together, so any skew would affect both groups equally. Fewer insertions and more nucleotide deletions at VDJ recombination sites were observed in patients with type 1 diabetes, implying thymic rearrangement abnormalities. In all four CD4+ subsets, TCRB CDR3 length was moderately but significantly shorter in type 1 diabetes patients. Only small numbers of individuals were included in the HLA sub-analyses, which left unresolved whether HLA type had any influence on TCRB rearrangement.

Each donor gave one peripheral blood draw, roughly 0.11 L on average, collected into heparinised tubes. Naive, central memory, regulatory and stem cell-like memory CD4+ T cells were sorted on a BD FACSAria II using a panel including CD45RO, CCR7, CD25, CD127, CD95 and CD27. A purity above 95% was achieved for all sorted populations. PBMCs were isolated immediately by Lymphoprep density gradient centrifugation and stained directly without culture. To minimize batch effects, samples were stained and sorted in pairs, one healthy donor with one patient per experiment. For this clone: There is no known antigen for this receptor. Per-base qualities were not stored, and no clone one base away is much larger.

Material for sequencing was naive CD4+ T cells from blood. Read against the paper, the sample's cell subset or site label means: true naive CD4+ T cells. This TCR was recovered from a man aged 18 to 29 in good health. The chain joins TRBV11-1 to TRBJ2-1, with a tentative D gene TRBD1 over 5 matching bases. The CDR3 sequence is CASSPTGYNEQFF. The nucleotide sequence reads as follows: TGTGCCAGCAGCCCCACAGGTTACAATGAGCAGTTCTTC.